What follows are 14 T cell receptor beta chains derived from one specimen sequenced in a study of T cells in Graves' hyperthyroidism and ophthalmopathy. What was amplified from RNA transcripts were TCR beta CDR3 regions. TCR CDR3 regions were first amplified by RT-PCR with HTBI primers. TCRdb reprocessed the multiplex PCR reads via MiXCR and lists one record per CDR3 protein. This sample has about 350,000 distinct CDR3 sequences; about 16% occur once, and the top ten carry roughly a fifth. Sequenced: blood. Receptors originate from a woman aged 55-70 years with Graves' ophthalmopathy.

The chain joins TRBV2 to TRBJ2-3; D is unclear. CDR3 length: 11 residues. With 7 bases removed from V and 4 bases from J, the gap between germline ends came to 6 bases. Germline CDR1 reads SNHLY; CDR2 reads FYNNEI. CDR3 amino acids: CASMVADTQYF. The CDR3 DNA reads TGTGCCAGCATGGTTGCAGATACGCAGTATTTT.

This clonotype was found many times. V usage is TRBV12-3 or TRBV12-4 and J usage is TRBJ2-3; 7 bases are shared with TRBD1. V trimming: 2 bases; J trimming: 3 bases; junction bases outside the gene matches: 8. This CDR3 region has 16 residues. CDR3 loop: CASSLLGTGETDTQYF. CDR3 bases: TGTGCCAGCAGTTTATTAGGAACAGGGGAAACAGATACGCAGTATTTT.

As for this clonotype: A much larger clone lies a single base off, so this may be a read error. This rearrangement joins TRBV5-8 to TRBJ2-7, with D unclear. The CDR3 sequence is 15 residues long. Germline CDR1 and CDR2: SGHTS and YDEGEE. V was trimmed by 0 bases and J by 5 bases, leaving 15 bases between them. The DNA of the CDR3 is TGTGCCAGCAGCTTGGCCGTGGACGGGTTCCACGAGCAGTACTTC. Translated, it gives CASSLAVDGFHEQYF.

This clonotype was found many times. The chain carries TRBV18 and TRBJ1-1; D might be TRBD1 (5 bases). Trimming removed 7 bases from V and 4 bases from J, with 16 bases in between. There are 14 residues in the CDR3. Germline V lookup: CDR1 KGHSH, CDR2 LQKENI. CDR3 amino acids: CASFEGLGSTEAFF. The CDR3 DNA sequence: TGTGCCAGCTTCGAGGGGCTTGGCAGCACTGAAGCTTTCTTT.

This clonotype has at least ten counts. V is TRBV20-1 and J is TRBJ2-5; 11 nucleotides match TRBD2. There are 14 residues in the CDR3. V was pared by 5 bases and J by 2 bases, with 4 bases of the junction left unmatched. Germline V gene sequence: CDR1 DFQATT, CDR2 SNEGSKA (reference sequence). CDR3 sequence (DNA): TGCAGTGCTCGAGGGACTAGCGGACAAGAGACCCAGTACTTC. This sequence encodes CSARGTSGQETQYF.

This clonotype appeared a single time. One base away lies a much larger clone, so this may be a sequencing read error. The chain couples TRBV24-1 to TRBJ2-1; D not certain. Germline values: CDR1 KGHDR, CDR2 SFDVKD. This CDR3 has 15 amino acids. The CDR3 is CATTSRAGEVNERFF. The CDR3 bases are TGTGCCACCACCTCTAGGGCAGGCGAGGTTAATGAGCGGTTCTTC.

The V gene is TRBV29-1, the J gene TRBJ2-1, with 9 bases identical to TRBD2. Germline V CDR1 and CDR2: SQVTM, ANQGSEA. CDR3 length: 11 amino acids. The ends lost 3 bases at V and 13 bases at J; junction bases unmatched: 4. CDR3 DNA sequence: TGCAGCGTTGATTGGCGGGAGGGTCAGTTCTTC. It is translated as CSVDWREGQFF.

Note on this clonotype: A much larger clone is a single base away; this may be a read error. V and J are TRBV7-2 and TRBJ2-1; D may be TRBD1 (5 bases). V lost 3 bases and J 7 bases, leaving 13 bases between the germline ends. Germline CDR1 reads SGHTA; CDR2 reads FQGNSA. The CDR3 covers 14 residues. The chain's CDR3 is CASSLKGSVNEQFF. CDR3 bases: TGTGCCAGCAGCTTGAAGGGGTCGGTGAATGAGCAGTTCTTC.

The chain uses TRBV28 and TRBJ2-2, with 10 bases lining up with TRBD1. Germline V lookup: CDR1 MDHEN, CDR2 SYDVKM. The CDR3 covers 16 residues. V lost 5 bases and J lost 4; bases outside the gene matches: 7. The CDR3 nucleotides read TGTGCCAGCAGTCGTCGGACAGGGGGTGGCACCGGGGAGCTGTTTTTT. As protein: CASSRRTGGGTGELFF.

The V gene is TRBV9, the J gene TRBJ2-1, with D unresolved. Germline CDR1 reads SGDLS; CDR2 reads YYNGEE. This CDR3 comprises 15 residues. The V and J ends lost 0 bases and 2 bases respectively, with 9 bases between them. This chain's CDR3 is CASSVVPEAYNEQFF. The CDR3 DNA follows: TGTGCCAGCAGCGTAGTGCCGGAAGCCTACAATGAGCAGTTCTTC.

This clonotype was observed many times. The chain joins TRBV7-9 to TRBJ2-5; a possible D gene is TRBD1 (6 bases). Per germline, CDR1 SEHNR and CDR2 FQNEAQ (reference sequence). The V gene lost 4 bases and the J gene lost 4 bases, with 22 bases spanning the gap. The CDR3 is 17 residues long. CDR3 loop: CASSSGHLNRDRETQYF. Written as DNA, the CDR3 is TGTGCCAGCAGCTCGGGACACCTTAACCGGGATCGAGAGACCCAGTACTTC.

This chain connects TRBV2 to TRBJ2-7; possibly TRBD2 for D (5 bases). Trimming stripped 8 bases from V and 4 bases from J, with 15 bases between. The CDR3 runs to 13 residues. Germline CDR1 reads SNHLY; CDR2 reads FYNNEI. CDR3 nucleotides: TGTGCCAGCGGATTTGAGGGTATTTACGAGCAGTACTTC. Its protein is CASGFEGIYEQYF.

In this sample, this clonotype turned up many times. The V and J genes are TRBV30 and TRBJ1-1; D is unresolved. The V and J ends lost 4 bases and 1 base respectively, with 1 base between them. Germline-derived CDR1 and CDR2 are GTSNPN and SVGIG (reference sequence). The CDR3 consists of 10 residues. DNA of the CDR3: TGTGCCTGGAAGAACACTGAAGCTTTCTTT. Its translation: CAWKNTEAFF.

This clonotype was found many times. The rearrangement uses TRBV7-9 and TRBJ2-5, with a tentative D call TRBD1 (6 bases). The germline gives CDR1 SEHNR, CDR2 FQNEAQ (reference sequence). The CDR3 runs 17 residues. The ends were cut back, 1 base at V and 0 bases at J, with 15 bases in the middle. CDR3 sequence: CASSLGGGQRYQETQYF. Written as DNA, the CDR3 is TGTGCCAGCAGCTTAGGGGGCGGACAGAGGTACCAAGAGACCCAGTACTTC.